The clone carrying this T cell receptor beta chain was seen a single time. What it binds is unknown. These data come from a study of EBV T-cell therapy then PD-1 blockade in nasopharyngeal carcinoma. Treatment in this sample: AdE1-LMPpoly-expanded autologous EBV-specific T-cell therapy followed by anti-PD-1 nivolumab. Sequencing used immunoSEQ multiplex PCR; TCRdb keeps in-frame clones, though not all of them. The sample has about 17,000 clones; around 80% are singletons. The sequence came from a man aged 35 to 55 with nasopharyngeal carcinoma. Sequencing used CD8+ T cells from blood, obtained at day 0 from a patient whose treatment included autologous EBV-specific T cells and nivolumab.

CDR3 sequence reads: CASSFSEAGNQPQHF. CDR3 DNA sequence: TGTGCCAGCAGCTTCTCGGAAGCTGGCAATCAGCCCCAGCATTTT. V is TRBV7-9 and J is TRBJ1-5; D not resolved. V was clipped by 3 bases and J by 2 bases, with 11 bases between them. The length of the CDR3 is 15 residues. Germline V gene data show CDR1 as SEHNR and CDR2 as FQNEAQ (reference sequence).